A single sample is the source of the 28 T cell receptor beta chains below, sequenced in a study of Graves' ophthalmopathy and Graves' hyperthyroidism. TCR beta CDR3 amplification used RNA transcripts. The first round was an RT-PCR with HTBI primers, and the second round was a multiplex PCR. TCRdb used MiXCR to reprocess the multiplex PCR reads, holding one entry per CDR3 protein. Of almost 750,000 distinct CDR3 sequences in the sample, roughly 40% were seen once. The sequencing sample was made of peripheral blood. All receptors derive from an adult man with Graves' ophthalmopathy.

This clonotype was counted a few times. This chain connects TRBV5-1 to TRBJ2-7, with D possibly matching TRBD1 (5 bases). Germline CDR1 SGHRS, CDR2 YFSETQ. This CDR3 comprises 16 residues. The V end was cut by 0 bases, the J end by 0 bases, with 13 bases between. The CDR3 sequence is CASSLGGRQSSYEQYF. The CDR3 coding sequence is TGCGCCAGCAGCTTGGGGGGCAGGCAGAGCTCCTACGAGCAGTACTTC. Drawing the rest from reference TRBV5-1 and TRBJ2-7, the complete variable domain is KAGVTQTPRYLIKTRGQQVTLSCSPISGHRSVSWYQQTPGQGLQFLFEYFSETQRNKGNFPGRFSGRQFSNSRSEMNVSTLELGDSALYLCASSLGGRQSSYEQYFGPGTRLTVT.

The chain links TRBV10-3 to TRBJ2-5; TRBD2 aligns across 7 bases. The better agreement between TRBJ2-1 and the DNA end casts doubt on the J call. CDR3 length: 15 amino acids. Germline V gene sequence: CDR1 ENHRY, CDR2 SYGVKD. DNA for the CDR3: TGTGCCATCAGTGAGTCGACTAGCCGACACAATGAGCAGTTCTTC. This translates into CAISESTSRHNEQFF.

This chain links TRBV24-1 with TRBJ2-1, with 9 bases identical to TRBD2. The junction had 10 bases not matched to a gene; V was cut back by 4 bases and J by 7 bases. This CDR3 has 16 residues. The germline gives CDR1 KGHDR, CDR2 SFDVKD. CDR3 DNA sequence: TGTGCCACCAGTGACCCCGGGACTAGCAGTAGGAATGAGCAGTTCTTC. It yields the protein CATSDPGTSSRNEQFF.

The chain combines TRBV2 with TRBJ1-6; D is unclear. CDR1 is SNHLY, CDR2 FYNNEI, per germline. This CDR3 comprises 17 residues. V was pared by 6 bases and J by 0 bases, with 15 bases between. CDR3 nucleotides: TGTGCCAGCAGCCCAGGACCGAGGAGCTCCTATAATTCACCCCTCCACTTT. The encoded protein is CASSPGPRSSYNSPLHF. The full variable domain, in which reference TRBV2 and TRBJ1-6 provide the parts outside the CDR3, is EPEVTQTPSHQVTQMGQEVILRCVPISNHLYFYWYRQILGQKVEFLVSFYNNEISEKSEIFDDQFSVERPDGSNFTLKIRSTKLEDSAMYFCASSPGPRSSYNSPLHFGNGTRLTVT.

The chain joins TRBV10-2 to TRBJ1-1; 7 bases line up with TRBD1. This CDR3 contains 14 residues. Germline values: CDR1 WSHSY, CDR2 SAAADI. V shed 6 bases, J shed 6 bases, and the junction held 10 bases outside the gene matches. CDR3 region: CASSGGQAGAEAFF. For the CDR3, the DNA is TGCGCCAGCAGCGGAGGACAGGCGGGGGCTGAAGCTTTCTTT.

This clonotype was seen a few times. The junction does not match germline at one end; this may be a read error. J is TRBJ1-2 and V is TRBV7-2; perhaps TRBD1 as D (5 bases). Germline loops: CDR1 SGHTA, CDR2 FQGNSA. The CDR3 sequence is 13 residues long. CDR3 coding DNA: TGTGCCAGCAGCCAAGGGGAATACTATAGCTACACCTTC. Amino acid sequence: CASSQGEYYSYTF.

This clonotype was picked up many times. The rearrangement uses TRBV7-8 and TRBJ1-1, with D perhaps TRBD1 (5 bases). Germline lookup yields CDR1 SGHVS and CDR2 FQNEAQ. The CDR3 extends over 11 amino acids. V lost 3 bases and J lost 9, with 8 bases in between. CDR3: CASSFDRQAFF. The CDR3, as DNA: TGTGCCAGCAGCTTCGACAGACAAGCTTTCTTT.

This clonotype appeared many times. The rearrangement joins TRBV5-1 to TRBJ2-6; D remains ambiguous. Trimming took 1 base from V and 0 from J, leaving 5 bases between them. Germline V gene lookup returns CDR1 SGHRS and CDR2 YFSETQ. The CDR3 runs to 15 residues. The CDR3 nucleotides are TGCGCCAGCAGCTTGTCTTTCTCTGGGGCCAACGTCCTGACTTTC. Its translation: CASSLSFSGANVLTF.

CDR3 coding DNA: TGTGCCAGCAGCCAACCAGACATGAACACTGAAGCTTTCTTT. Its protein product is CASSQPDMNTEAFF. The chain has TRBV4-2 and TRBJ1-1; D not certain. This CDR3 comprises 14 residues. V lost 2 bases and J 0 bases, leaving 7 bases between the germline ends. Germline loops: CDR1 LGHNA, CDR2 YNFKEQ.

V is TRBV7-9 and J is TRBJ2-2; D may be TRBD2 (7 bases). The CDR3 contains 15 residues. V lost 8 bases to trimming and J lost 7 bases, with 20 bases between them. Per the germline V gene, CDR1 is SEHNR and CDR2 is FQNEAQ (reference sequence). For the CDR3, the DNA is TGTGCCAGCGCCCACGAGGGGGGGAGAGGCGGGGAGCTGTTTTTT. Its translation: CASAHEGGRGGELFF.

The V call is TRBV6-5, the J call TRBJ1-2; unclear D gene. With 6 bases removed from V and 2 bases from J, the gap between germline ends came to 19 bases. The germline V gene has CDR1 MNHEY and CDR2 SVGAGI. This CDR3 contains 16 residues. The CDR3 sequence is CASSHGYGVSNYGYTF. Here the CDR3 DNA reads TGTGCCAGCAGCCACGGTTATGGGGTCTCAAACTATGGCTACACCTTC.

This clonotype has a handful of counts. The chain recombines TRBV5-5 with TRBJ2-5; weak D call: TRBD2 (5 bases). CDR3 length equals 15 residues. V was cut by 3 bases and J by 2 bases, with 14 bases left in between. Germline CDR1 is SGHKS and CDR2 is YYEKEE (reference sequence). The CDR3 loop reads CASSSLGPGQETQYF. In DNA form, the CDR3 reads TGTGCCAGCAGCTCCCTAGGTCCGGGGCAAGAGACCCAGTACTTC.

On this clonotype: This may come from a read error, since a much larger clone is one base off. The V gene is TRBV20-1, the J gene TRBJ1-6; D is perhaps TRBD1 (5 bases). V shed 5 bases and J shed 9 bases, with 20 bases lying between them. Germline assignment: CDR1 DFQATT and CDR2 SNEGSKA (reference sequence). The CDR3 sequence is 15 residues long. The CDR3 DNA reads TGCAGTGCTGGAGTTTACAGGTCCAATAGTTCACCCCTCCACTTT. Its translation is CSAGVYRSNSSPLHF.

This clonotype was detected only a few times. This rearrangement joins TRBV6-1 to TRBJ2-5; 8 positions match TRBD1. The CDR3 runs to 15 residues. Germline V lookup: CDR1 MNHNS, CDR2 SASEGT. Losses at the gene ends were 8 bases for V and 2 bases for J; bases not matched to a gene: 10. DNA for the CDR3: TGTGCCAGCTCGCGGACAGGGCTGTCTCAAGAGACCCAGTACTTC. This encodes CASSRTGLSQETQYF.

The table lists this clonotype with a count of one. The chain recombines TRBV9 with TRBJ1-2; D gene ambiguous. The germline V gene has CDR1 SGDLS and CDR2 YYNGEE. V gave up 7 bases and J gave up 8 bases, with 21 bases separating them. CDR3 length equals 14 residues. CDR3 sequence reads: CASSPYDPAEGYTF. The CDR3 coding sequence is TGTGCCAGCTCACCATATGACCCCGCGGAAGGCTACACCTTC.

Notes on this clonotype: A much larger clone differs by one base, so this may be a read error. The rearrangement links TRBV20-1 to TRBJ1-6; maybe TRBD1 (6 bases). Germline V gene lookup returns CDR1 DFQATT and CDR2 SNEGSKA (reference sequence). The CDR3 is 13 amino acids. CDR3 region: CSAKDRRNLPLHF. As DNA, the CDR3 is TGCAGTGCTAAGGACAGAAGAAATTTACCCCTCCACTTT.

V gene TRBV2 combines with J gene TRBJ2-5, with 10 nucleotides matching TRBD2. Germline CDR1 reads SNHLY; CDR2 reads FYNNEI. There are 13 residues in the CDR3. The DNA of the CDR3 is TGTGCTCAGGTTTCTAGCGGGAGAGAGACCCAGTACTTC. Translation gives CAQVSSGRETQYF.

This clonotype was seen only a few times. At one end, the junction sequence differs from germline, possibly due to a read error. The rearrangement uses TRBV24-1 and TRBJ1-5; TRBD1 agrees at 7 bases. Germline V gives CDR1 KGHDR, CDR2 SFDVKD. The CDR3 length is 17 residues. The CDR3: CASSYNRDSQINQPQHF. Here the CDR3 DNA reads TGTGCCAGCAGTTACAACCGGGACAGCCAAATCAATCAGCCCCAGCATTTT.

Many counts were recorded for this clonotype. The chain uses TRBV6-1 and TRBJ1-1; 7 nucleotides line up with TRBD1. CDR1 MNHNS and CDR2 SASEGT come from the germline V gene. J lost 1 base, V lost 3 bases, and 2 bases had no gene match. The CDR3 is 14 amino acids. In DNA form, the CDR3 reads TGTGCCAGCAGTGAGAGGGACAGGAACACTGAAGCTTTCTTT. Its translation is CASSERDRNTEAFF.

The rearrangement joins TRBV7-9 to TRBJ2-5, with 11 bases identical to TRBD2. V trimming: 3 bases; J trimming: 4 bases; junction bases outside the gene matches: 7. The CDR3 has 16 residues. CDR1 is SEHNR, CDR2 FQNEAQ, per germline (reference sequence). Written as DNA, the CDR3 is TGTGCCAGCAGCTTCCCGACTAGCGGGGTTAGAGAGACCCAGTACTTC. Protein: CASSFPTSGVRETQYF.

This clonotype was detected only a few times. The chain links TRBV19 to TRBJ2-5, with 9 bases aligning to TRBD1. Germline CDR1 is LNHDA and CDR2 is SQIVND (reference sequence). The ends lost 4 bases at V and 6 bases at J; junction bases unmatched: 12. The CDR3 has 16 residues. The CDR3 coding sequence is TGTGCCAGTAGTACCGCAGACAGGGGGAATGGGAAGACCCAGTACTTC. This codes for CASSTADRGNGKTQYF.

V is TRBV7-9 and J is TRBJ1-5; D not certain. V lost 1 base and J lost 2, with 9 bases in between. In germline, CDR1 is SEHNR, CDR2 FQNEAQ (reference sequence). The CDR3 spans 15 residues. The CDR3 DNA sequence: TGTGCCAGCAGCTTAGGACTGGGCGGCAATCAGCCCCAGCATTTT. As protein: CASSLGLGGNQPQHF. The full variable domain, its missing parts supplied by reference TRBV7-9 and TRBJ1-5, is DTGVSQNPRHKITKRGQNVTFRCDPISEHNRLYWYRQTLGQGPEFLTYFQNEAQLEKSRLLSDRFSAERPKGSFSTLEIQRTEQGDSAMYLCASSLGLGGNQPQHFGDGTRLSIL.

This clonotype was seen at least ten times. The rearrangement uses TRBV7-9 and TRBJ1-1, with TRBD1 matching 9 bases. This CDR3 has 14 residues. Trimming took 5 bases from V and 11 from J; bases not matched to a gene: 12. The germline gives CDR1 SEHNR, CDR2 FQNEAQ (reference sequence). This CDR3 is CASSTTTGGSRAFF. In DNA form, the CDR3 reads TGTGCCAGCAGCACAACAACAGGGGGCTCGAGGGCTTTCTTT. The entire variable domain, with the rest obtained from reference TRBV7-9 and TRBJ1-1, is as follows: DTGVSQNPRHKITKRGQNVTFRCDPISEHNRLYWYRQTLGQGPEFLTYFQNEAQLEKSRLLSDRFSAERPKGSFSTLEIQRTEQGDSAMYLCASSTTTGGSRAFFGQGTRLTVV.

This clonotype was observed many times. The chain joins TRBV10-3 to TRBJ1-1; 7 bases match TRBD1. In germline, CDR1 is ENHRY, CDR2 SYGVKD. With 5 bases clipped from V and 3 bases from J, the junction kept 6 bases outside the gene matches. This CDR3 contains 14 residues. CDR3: CAISPRGSDTEAFF. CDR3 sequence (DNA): TGTGCCATCAGTCCCAGGGGGAGCGACACTGAAGCTTTCTTT.

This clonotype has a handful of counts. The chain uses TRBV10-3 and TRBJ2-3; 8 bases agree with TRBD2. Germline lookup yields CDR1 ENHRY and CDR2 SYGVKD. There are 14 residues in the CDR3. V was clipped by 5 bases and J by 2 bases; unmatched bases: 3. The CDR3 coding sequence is TGTGCCATCAGTCACGGGGGGGCCACAGATACGCAGTATTTT. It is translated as CAISHGGATDTQYF.

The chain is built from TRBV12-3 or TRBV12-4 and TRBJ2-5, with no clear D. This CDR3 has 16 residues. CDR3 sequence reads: CASGFYGIPGEETQYF. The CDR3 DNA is TGTGCTAGTGGTTTTTACGGCATCCCGGGTGAGGAGACCCAGTACTTC.

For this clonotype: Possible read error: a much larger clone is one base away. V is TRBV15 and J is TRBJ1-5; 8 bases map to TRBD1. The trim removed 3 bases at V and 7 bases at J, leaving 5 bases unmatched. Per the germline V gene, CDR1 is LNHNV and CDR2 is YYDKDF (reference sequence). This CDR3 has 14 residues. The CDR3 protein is CATSRETGVQPQHF. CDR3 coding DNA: TGTGCCACCAGCAGGGAGACAGGGGTACAGCCCCAGCATTTT.

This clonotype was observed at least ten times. CDR3 residues: CASRTRQGSGTEAFF. The CDR3 nucleotides are TGTGCCAGTCGGACAAGACAGGGAAGCGGCACTGAAGCTTTCTTT. The chain couples TRBV19 to TRBJ1-1; 7 bases fit TRBD1. The germline V gene has CDR1 LNHDA and CDR2 SQIVND (reference sequence). V dropped 8 bases and J dropped 4; count of bases not matched to a gene: 13. CDR3 length: 15 residues.